Presented here are 32 T cell receptor beta chains from one specimen sequenced in a study of shared clonotypes between healthy human individuals. Positively selected for CCR7, the CD45RO-negative cells used as naive CD8 cells excluded terminally differentiated effector memory CD45RA+ cells. Assay used: immunoSEQ multiplex PCR; TCRdb lists only in-frame clones, some missing. The profile covers around 600,000 clones, with roughly 96% appearing a single time and about 0.11% taken by the ten largest. Material: naive CD8+ T cells sorted from blood. The receptors here all came from a woman in her twenties or thirties in good health.

CDR3 nucleotide sequence: TGTGCCAGCAGCCCGATTCGACAGGGGTCCGAAGCTTTCTTT. It codes for CASSPIRQGSEAFF. The genes are TRBV7-7 and TRBJ1-1; 8 bases align to TRBD1. The CDR3 consists of 14 residues. V lost 5 bases, J lost 8 bases, and 10 bases stayed unmatched. Germline V gene data show CDR1 as SSHAT and CDR2 as FNYEAQ (reference sequence).

The gene calls are TRBV28 and TRBJ2-6; D ambiguous. The CDR3 is 13 amino acids. The V end lost 6 bases, the J end lost 4 bases, and 7 bases lay between the germline ends. The germline V gene encodes CDR1 MDHEN and CDR2 SYDVKM. The CDR3: CASSIVGANVLTF. The CDR3 region has the DNA TGTGCCAGCAGCATAGTAGGGGCCAACGTCCTGACTTTC.

Notes on this clone: Other DNA sequences in the same sample also yield this CDR3. The chain couples TRBV4-2 to TRBJ2-7; the D is unclear. Trimming took off 0 bases at V and 0 bases at J, with 9 bases between the two ends. Germline CDR1 and CDR2: LGHNA and YNFKEQ. The CDR3 is made up of 15 amino acids. The CDR3 sequence is CASSQDPGPSYEQYF. CDR3 bases: TGTGCCAGCAGCCAAGACCCCGGGCCCTCCTACGAGCAGTACTTC.

The rearrangement joins TRBV15 to TRBJ2-7; tentatively, D is TRBD1 (6 bases). Germline V lookup: CDR1 LNHNV, CDR2 YYDKDF (reference sequence). The V end was cut by 4 bases, the J end by 0 bases, with 10 bases between. CDR3 size: 14 residues. The CDR3 DNA reads TGTGCCACCAGCACCGCAGGGGACTCCTACGAGCAGTACTTC. Translating gives CATSTAGDSYEQYF.

This clone was detected only once. The chain has TRBV28 and TRBJ1-1; D may be TRBD1 (5 bases). Germline V gene lookup returns CDR1 MDHEN and CDR2 SYDVKM. V gave up 3 bases and J gave up 4 bases, with 12 bases separating them. The length of the CDR3 is 14 residues. The CDR3: CASSFWGGGTEAFF. The CDR3 DNA is TGTGCCAGCAGTTTCTGGGGGGGAGGCACTGAAGCTTTCTTT.

V and J are TRBV27 and TRBJ2-7; D tentatively reads TRBD1 or TRBD2 (5 bases each). Between the trimmed V and J ends, which lost 3 bases and 4 bases, there was a span of 13 bases. CDR1 is MNHEY and CDR2 is SMNVEV in the germline V gene (reference sequence). The CDR3 is 14 residues long. CDR3 in amino acids: CASSFRDHQYEQYF. CDR3 coding DNA: TGTGCCAGCAGTTTCCGGGACCATCAATACGAGCAGTACTTC.

The V gene is TRBV6-1, the J gene TRBJ2-5; D is tentatively TRBD1 or TRBD2 (5 bases each). Per germline, CDR1 MNHNS and CDR2 SASEGT. The CDR3 extends over 14 amino acids. The V end was cut by 4 bases, the J end by 4 bases, with 13 bases between. CDR3 protein: CASSGNRDRETQYF. In DNA, the CDR3 is TGTGCCAGCAGTGGGAACCGGGACCGAGAGACCCAGTACTTC.

The gene calls are TRBV7-9 and TRBJ2-1; D might be TRBD2 (6 bases). The CDR3 sequence is 17 residues long. Per germline, CDR1 SEHNR and CDR2 FQNEAQ (reference sequence). With 0 bases removed from V and 0 bases from J, the gap between germline ends came to 12 bases. CDR3 DNA sequence: TGTGCCAGCAGCTTAGCTCCAGCGGGCCTCTCCTACAATGAGCAGTTCTTC. Translated: CASSLAPAGLSYNEQFF.

Notes on this clone: Other DNA sequences of this sample code for an identical CDR3. The V call is TRBV27, the J call TRBJ2-7, with 7 bases matching TRBD1. Germline CDR1 reads MNHEY; CDR2 reads SMNVEV (reference sequence). The V and J ends lost 3 bases and 3 bases, in that order; junction bases with no gene match: 5. The CDR3 totals 14 residues. The CDR3 loop reads CASSFSGQIYEQYF. The CDR3 DNA reads TGTGCCAGCAGTTTCTCGGGACAGATCTACGAGCAGTACTTC.

This rearrangement joins TRBV25-1 to TRBJ1-1; maybe TRBD1 (5 bases). The CDR3 is 14 amino acids. V was shortened by 8 bases and J by 1 base, with 14 bases between the two germline ends. Per germline, CDR1 MGHDK and CDR2 SYGVNS. This CDR3 is CASEDPGGNTEAFF. Written as DNA, the CDR3 is TGTGCCAGCGAGGACCCGGGGGGGAACACTGAAGCTTTCTTT.

The V call is TRBV29-1, the J call TRBJ2-7; D call uncertain. The ends were cut back, 7 bases at V and 5 bases at J, with 18 bases in the middle. Germline CDR1 is SQVTM and CDR2 is ANQGSEA. The CDR3 consists of 13 residues. For the CDR3, the DNA is TGCAGCGCCAAGGGTACGGCGAAGGACGAGCAGTACTTC. Translating it yields CSAKGTAKDEQYF.

The chain recombines TRBV2 with TRBJ2-7, with D tentatively TRBD1 (6 bases). The V gene's germline CDR1 is SNHLY and CDR2 FYNNEI. The CDR3 consists of 14 residues. V lost 7 bases and J lost 6, with 19 bases in between. The CDR3 sequence is CASNEHAGDREQYF. The CDR3 coding sequence is TGTGCCAGCAATGAGCACGCAGGGGATCGCGAGCAGTACTTC.

The chain links TRBV29-1 to TRBJ1-2; 9 nucleotides align to TRBD1. J lost 6 bases, V lost 2 bases, and 16 bases had no gene match. The length of the CDR3 is 17 residues. Germline lookup yields CDR1 SQVTM and CDR2 ANQGSEA. The CDR3 is CSVERTPGQGGLNGYTF. CDR3 in DNA: TGCAGCGTTGAAAGGACTCCGGGACAGGGCGGACTAAATGGCTACACCTTC.

V gene TRBV28 combines with J gene TRBJ2-3; D may correspond to TRBD1 or TRBD2 (6 bases each). Germline V CDR1 and CDR2: MDHEN, SYDVKM. The CDR3 spans 16 residues. V was shortened by 5 bases and J by 3 bases, with 18 bases between the two germline ends. The CDR3 DNA follows: TGTGCCAGCAGTCTCTCCTCGGGGGCAACGACAGATACGCAGTATTTT. This gives the protein CASSLSSGATTDTQYF.

This clone showed up just once. V usage is TRBV27 and J usage is TRBJ2-7; 9 bases match TRBD1. Germline V gene lookup returns CDR1 MNHEY and CDR2 SMNVEV (reference sequence). Germline trimming cut 5 bases from V and 5 bases from J; bases unmatched to any gene: 7. CDR3 length: 14 residues. The CDR3 DNA is TGTGCCAGCAGTCCGCTGGGACAGGGCCACGAGCAGTACTTC. It specifies CASSPLGQGHEQYF.

The rearrangement uses TRBV9 and TRBJ1-4; D is undetermined. V dropped 0 bases and J dropped 0 bases, with 6 bases sitting between them. The length of the CDR3 is 15 residues. The germline V gene has CDR1 SGDLS and CDR2 YYNGEE. The CDR3 reads CASSVDRATNEKLFF. As DNA, the CDR3 is TGTGCCAGCAGCGTAGATCGGGCAACTAATGAAAAACTGTTTTTT. The full variable domain, with the rest looked up from reference TRBV9 and TRBJ1-4, is DSGVTQTPKHLITATGQRVTLRCSPRSGDLSVYWYQQSLDQGLQFLIQYYNGEERAKGNILERFSAQQFPDLHSELNLSSLELGDSALYFCASSVDRATNEKLFFGSGTQLSVL.

Comment on this clone: Other DNA variants within this sample encode the same CDR3. The chain employs TRBV19 and TRBJ2-7; 7 nucleotides align to TRBD2. J was trimmed by 3 bases and V by 5 bases; bases with no gene match: 4. Germline V CDR1 and CDR2: LNHDA, SQIVND (reference sequence). The CDR3 is made up of 13 amino acids. The DNA of the CDR3 is TGTGCCAGTAGTGCGGGAGTAGGCTACGAGCAGTACTTC. Protein product: CASSAGVGYEQYF.

V and J are TRBV11-2 and TRBJ2-4, with 9 bases that match TRBD2. Losses at the gene ends were 5 bases for V and 0 bases for J; bases not matched to a gene: 2. CDR1 SGHAT and CDR2 FQNNGV come from the germline V gene. The CDR3 sequence is 15 residues long. CDR3 amino acids: CASSKLAGAKNIQYF. Here the CDR3 DNA reads TGTGCCAGCAGCAAACTAGCGGGAGCCAAAAACATTCAGTACTTC.

The chain is built from TRBV27 and TRBJ1-1, with a weak D call TRBD1 (6 bases). The CDR3 loop spans 16 amino acids. V gave up 6 bases and J gave up 4 bases, with 21 bases separating them. Germline CDR1 reads MNHEY; CDR2 reads SMNVEV (reference sequence). CDR3 DNA sequence: TGTGCCAGCAGCTCTGGTTCGGGGGGCCTGGGCACTGAAGCTTTCTTT. Amino acid sequence: CASSSGSGGLGTEAFF.

V usage is TRBV10-3 and J usage is TRBJ1-1; D is undetermined. The CDR3 has 13 amino acids. Trimming shortened V by 4 bases and J by 1 base, and 7 bases separated the two germline ends. Germline-derived CDR1 and CDR2 are ENHRY and SYGVKD. The CDR3 sequence is CAISGAGNTEAFF. The CDR3 DNA follows: TGTGCCATCAGTGGGGCCGGGAACACTGAAGCTTTCTTT.

The rearrangement uses TRBV27 and TRBJ2-7; D may be TRBD1 (5 bases). CDR1 is MNHEY, CDR2 SMNVEV, per germline (reference sequence). Trimming left V 3 bases short and J 3 bases short, with 12 bases between. The CDR3 sequence is 14 residues long. CDR3 coding DNA: TGTGCCAGCAGTTTGGTCAGGGATCACTACGAGCAGTACTTC. Protein sequence: CASSLVRDHYEQYF.

The chain uses TRBV13 and TRBJ2-7, with a tentative D call TRBD2 (6 bases). V lost 1 base and J 1 base, leaving 8 bases between the germline ends. There are 14 residues in the CDR3. From germline, CDR1 is PRHDT and CDR2 FYEKMQ (reference sequence). In nucleotides, the CDR3 is TGTGCCAGCAGCTTAGCGGGAGCTTCCTACGAGCAGTACTTC. Protein product: CASSLAGASYEQYF.

This clone was observed a single time. The chain has TRBV2 and TRBJ2-2, with 8 bases identical to TRBD1. The germline V gene encodes CDR1 SNHLY and CDR2 FYNNEI. This CDR3 is 16 amino acids long. V shed 2 bases and J 7 bases; nucleotides not matched to a gene: 9. The CDR3 coding sequence is TGTGCCAGCAGTGAACAGGGGGCGGGCGATGGCGGGGAGCTGTTTTTT. It codes for CASSEQGAGDGGELFF.

The V call is TRBV7-9, the J call TRBJ2-4; 7 positions match TRBD2. The CDR3 loop spans 15 amino acids. Germline CDR1 SEHNR, CDR2 FQNEAQ (reference sequence). The trim removed 1 base at V and 8 bases at J, leaving 8 bases unmatched. CDR3 region: CASSLDGDYKDIQYF. CDR3 sequence (DNA): TGTGCCAGCAGCTTAGACGGGGACTATAAGGACATTCAGTACTTC.

The V and J genes are TRBV11-2 and TRBJ2-7; 8 bases align to TRBD2. Germline loops: CDR1 SGHAT, CDR2 FQNNGV. This CDR3 comprises 13 residues. Germline trimming cut 5 bases from V and 5 bases from J; bases unmatched to any gene: 5. The CDR3 region is CASSGLAIHEQYF. In DNA, the CDR3 is TGTGCCAGCAGCGGACTAGCAATCCACGAGCAGTACTTC. Supplemented by reference TRBV11-2 and TRBJ2-7, the full variable domain reads EAGVAQSPRYKIIEKRQSVAFWCNPISGHATLYWYQQILGQGPKLLIQFQNNGVVDDSQLPKDRFSAERLKGVDSTLKIQPAKLEDSAVYLCASSGLAIHEQYFGPGTRLTVT.

The chain carries TRBV13 and TRBJ2-5; perhaps TRBD1 as D (6 bases). This CDR3 spans 16 amino acids. Germline-derived CDR1 and CDR2 are PRHDT and FYEKMQ (reference sequence). V was shortened by 5 bases and J by 5 bases, with 21 bases between the two germline ends. The CDR3 region is CASSLTGMGGLETQYF. The CDR3 region has the DNA TGTGCCAGCAGCCTCACAGGGATGGGTGGGTTGGAGACCCAGTACTTC.

The chain uses TRBV10-3 and TRBJ2-1, with D unclear. There are 12 residues in the CDR3. Trimming took 0 bases from V and 6 from J, leaving 3 bases between them. CDR1 and CDR2 (germline): ENHRY, SYGVKD. The CDR3 region has the DNA TGTGCCATCAGTGAGTCTTCCAATGAGCAGTTCTTC. Translated: CAISESSNEQFF.

The rearrangement uses TRBV6-6 and TRBJ2-7; 15 positions match TRBD2. CDR1 MNHNY and CDR2 SVGAGI come from the germline V gene (reference sequence). There are 14 residues in the CDR3. The ends lost 7 bases at V and 5 bases at J; junction bases unmatched: 3. CDR3 nucleotides: TGTGCCAGCAAAGGGACTAGCGGGAGGAACGAGCAGTACTTC. It is translated as CASKGTSGRNEQYF.

The chain joins TRBV29-1 to TRBJ2-7; 9 positions agree with TRBD1. V was pared by 6 bases and J by 3 bases, with 3 bases of the junction left unmatched. Germline CDR1 and CDR2: SQVTM and ANQGSEA. The CDR3 contains 12 residues. Written as DNA, the CDR3 is TGCAGCGTACAGGGGGCTCGCTACGAGCAGTACTTC. Its translation is CSVQGARYEQYF.

The CDR3 region is CAAGPEYYEQYF. CDR3 sequence (DNA): TGTGCCGCAGGGCCAGAGTACTACGAGCAGTACTTC. The chain employs TRBV28 and TRBJ2-7; D possibly corresponds to TRBD1 (5 bases). CDR1 is MDHEN, CDR2 SYDVKM, per germline. V was shortened by 11 bases and J by 3 bases, with 14 bases between the two germline ends. This CDR3 contains 12 residues.

As concerns this clone: At the DNA level, this CDR3 is encoded by other sequences in the same sample as well. The chain joins TRBV27 to TRBJ2-7; the match to TRBD1 covers 9 bases. J lost 4 bases, V lost 3 bases, and 4 bases had no gene match. Germline CDR1 and CDR2: MNHEY and SMNVEV (reference sequence). The CDR3 spans 14 residues. CDR3 amino acids: CASSFGQGSYEQYF. Here the CDR3 DNA reads TGTGCCAGCAGTTTCGGACAGGGGTCTTACGAGCAGTACTTC.

Of note for this clone: Additional DNA sequences in this sample encode the identical CDR3. This sequence joins TRBV7-9 and TRBJ2-2; no clear D. Per the germline V gene, CDR1 is SEHNR and CDR2 is FQNEAQ (reference sequence). This CDR3 spans 11 amino acids. V was shortened by 2 bases and J by 5 bases, with 0 bases between the two germline ends. As DNA, the CDR3 is TGTGCCAGCAGCTTAACCGGGGAGCTGTTTTTT. Protein: CASSLTGELFF.